The rows below give T cell receptor beta chains drawn from one sample of a study of T cells in Graves' hyperthyroidism and ophthalmopathy. TCRdb re-derived calls from the multiplex PCR reads in MiXCR, one entry per CDR3 protein. Among about 840,000 distinct CDR3 sequences, more than 30% were seen once, and the ten largest hold approximately 8.7%. Sequencing used blood. All receptors come from a man in his late teens or twenties with Graves' hyperthyroidism. Both conserved end residues are part of each CDR3. The D gene is left open where the match is weak. Size is omitted from some rows. Given values are once, few, many or a class for expanded clones.

J gene | clone size | D gene | V gene | CDR3 DNA | CDR3 protein
TRBJ1-1 | . | . | TRBV14 | TGTGCCAGCAGCCAAGTGGGGCGACTTGAAGCTTTCTTT | CASSQVGRLEAFF
TRBJ2-7 | . | TRBD1 | TRBV20-1 | TGCAGTGAGACAGGGCCTGAGGAGCAGTACTTC | CSETGPEEQYF
TRBJ2-2 | many | . | TRBV29-1 | TGCAGCGTTGAAACAGGGAAGAACACCGGGGAGCTGTTTTTT | CSVETGKNTGELFF
TRBJ2-7 | . | . | TRBV20-1 | TGCAGTGCTTCCGACAGGGAGGGCTATGGCTACGAGCAGTACTTC | CSASDREGYGYEQYF
TRBJ1-3 | . | TRBD1 | TRBV20-1 | TGCAGTGCTACCGGGACAGGGATTGGTTTGACTGGAAACACCATATATTTT | CSATGTGIGLTGNTIYF
TRBJ2-7 | . | . | TRBV5-1 | TGCGCCAGCAGGGAGGACATAAGCTACGAGCAGTACTTC | CASREDISYEQYF
TRBJ2-5 | once | . | TRBV6-1 | TGTGCCAGCAGTAGCTACAGGGACAAAGAGACCCAGTACTTC | CASSSYRDKETQYF
TRBJ1-1 | many | . | TRBV7-9 | TGTGCCAGCAGCTTAGTGCTAGGGGATCACACTGAAGCTTTCTTT | CASSLVLGDHTEAFF
TRBJ1-2 | . | . | TRBV29-1 | TGCAGCGTTGAAGGGGGACACTCCCCTTATGGCTACACCTTC | CSVEGGHSPYGYTF
TRBJ1-6 | many | . | TRBV2 | TGTGCCAGCAGTGAAGAGACCAGGGCAAATTCACCCCTCCACTTT | CASSEETRANSPLHF
TRBJ2-7 | . | . | TRBV9 | TGTGCCAGCAGCGTGGCCGGTTTAAACGAGCAGTACTTC | CASSVAGLNEQYF
TRBJ1-6 | many | . | TRBV2 | TGTGCCAGCAAGATGGACAGCTATAATTCACCCCTCCACTTT | CASKMDSYNSPLHF
TRBJ2-7 | many | . | TRBV10-2 | TGCGCCAGCAGTGTTGGACAGCGCTCCTACGAGCAGTACTTC | CASSVGQRSYEQYF
TRBJ2-5 | . | TRBD1 | TRBV7-9 | TGTGCCAGCAGCGTCCGGGACAGGGACTCTGTGGCCCAGTACTTC | CASSVRDRDSVAQYF
TRBJ2-6 | many | . | TRBV10-3 | TGTGCCATCAGTGAGTCCCTAACCTCTGGGGCCAACGTCCTGACTTTC | CAISESLTSGANVLTF
TRBJ2-2 | few | . | TRBV9 | TGTGCCAGCAGTCACCAGTCCTTAACCGGGGAGCTGTTTTTT | CASSHQSLTGELFF
TRBJ1-1 | . | TRBD1 | TRBV6-5 | TGTGCCAGCATATCCTCAGGGGGCGTCAGCACTGAAGCTTTCTTT | CASISSGGVSTEAFF
TRBJ2-5 | few | . | TRBV4-3 | TGCGCCAGCAGCCAATTGTGGGGGCGGACCCAGTACTTC | CASSQLWGRTQYF
TRBJ2-7 | . | . | TRBV7-2 | TGTGCCAGCAGCCCCCCCCACGGTGGGGATGAGCAGTACTTC | CASSPPHGGDEQYF
TRBJ1-2 | many | TRBD1 | TRBV20-1 | TGCAGTGCCCAGAACAGGGGGACTAACTATGGCTACACCTTC | CSAQNRGTNYGYTF
TRBJ1-6 | many | . | TRBV9 | TGTGCCAGCAGTACAGGGAATTCACCCCTCCACTTT | CASSTGNSPLHF
TRBJ1-2 | . | . | TRBV13 | TGTGCCAGCAGCTTCTGGAGAAACGCTGATGGCTACACCTTC | CASSFWRNADGYTF
TRBJ2-7 | . | . | TRBV7-9 | TGCGCCAGCAGCCAAGACTTTGGGGTCCTCTACGAGCAGTACTTC | CASSQDFGVLYEQYF
TRBJ1-4 | many | . | TRBV7-9 | TGTGCCAGCAGCCTGATGGAAAAACTGTTTTTT | CASSLMEKLFF
TRBJ1-2 | many | . | TRBV7-3 | TGTGCCAGCAGCTTGGGCGATAACGCGGGGTATGGCTACACCTTC | CASSLGDNAGYGYTF
TRBJ1-5 | . | TRBD1 | TRBV20-1 | TGCAGTGCTAGCTCTCAGGGGGGCGCCCAGCCCCAGCATTTT | CSASSQGGAQPQHF
TRBJ2-5 | many | . | TRBV7-9 | TGTGCCAGCACCACACGAAACCAAGAGACCCAGTACTTC | CASTTRNQETQYF
TRBJ2-7 | . | TRBD1 | TRBV7-6 | TGTGCCAGCAGCTTAGGAATACAGGGGTCCCACGAGCAGTACTTC | CASSLGIQGSHEQYF
TRBJ1-5 | few | . | TRBV12-3/TRBV12-4 | TGTGCCAGCAGTTTGATCCAGGGGAGCCAGCCCCAGCATTTT | CASSLIQGSQPQHF
TRBJ1-5 | many | . | TRBV10-3 | TGTGCCATCAGTGAGGGGACGGGTTATAGCAATCAGCCCCAGCATTTT | CAISEGTGYSNQPQHF
TRBJ1-3 | many | TRBD1 | TRBV29-1 | TGCAGCGTTCGGACAGGGGAGGGAAACACCATATATTTT | CSVRTGEGNTIYF
TRBJ1-2 | few | . | TRBV7-9 | TGTGCCAGCAGCTTGTCCCTCAGGGGTTCCTATGGCTACACCTTC | CASSLSLRGSYGYTF
TRBJ2-7 | few | TRBD1 | TRBV18 | TGTGCCAGCTCACCCGGACAGGTCAGGAAGCAGTACTTC | CASSPGQVRKQYF
TRBJ2-2 | once | TRBD1 | TRBV20-1 | TGCAGTGCTGAAGACAGGGATAAGGCCACCGGGGAGCTGTTTTTT | CSAEDRDKATGELFF
TRBJ2-5 | . | . | TRBV14 | TGTGCCAGCAGCCAAGAGGTCGCCCAAGAGACCCAGTACTTC | CASSQEVAQETQYF
TRBJ1-4 | . | . | TRBV4-1 | TGCGCCAGCAGCCAAGAGTGGGAAATTAATGAAAAACTGTTTTTT | CASSQEWEINEKLFF
TRBJ1-1 | few | TRBD1 | TRBV20-1 | TGCAGTGCTAGCGAAAAGGACAGGTGGACTGAAGCTTTCTTT | CSASEKDRWTEAFF
TRBJ1-2 | . | TRBD1 | TRBV19 | TGTGCCAGTAGTATAGATGGGGACAGCGCTAACTATGGCTACACCTTC | CASSIDGDSANYGYTF
TRBJ1-5 | . | . | TRBV15 | TGTGCCACCAGCCAAAGAGGACAGCCCCAGCATTTT | CATSQRGQPQHF
TRBJ2-6 | once | . | TRBV29-1 | TGCAGCGGGGATGGGAGCACCGGGGCCAACGTCCTGACTTTC | CSGDGSTGANVLTF
TRBJ1-2 | . | . | TRBV10-2 | TGCGCCAGCAGTAACCAGGGGACCTATGGCTACACCTTC | CASSNQGTYGYTF